The 8 T cell receptor beta chains reported below all come from one sample, sequenced in a study of blood T cell repertoires in COVID-19. Profiled with immunoSEQ multiplex PCR; TCRdb holds only in-frame clones, not every one. Here the sample spans about 72,000 clones, about 80% being singletons. Sequencing input: peripheral blood. The receptors were sampled from a man between 60 and 75 years old with acute or convalescent COVID-19.

The chain uses TRBV3-1 (or the pseudogene TRBV3-2) and TRBJ2-3; 7 bases are shared with TRBD2. V lost 4 bases to trimming and J lost 5 bases; unmatched junction nucleotides: 3. CDR1 LGHDT and CDR2 YNNKEL come from the germline V gene (reference sequence). CDR3 length: 13 amino acids. CDR3 coding DNA: TGTGCCAGCAGCCGCGGGGGAAGAGATACGCAGTATTTT. It specifies CASSRGGRDTQYF.

The chain links TRBV19 to TRBJ2-3; weak D call: TRBD1 (6 bases). The CDR3 sequence is 15 residues long. From germline, CDR1 is LNHDA and CDR2 SQIVND (reference sequence). The ends were cut back, 3 bases at V and 3 bases at J, with 13 bases in the middle. The CDR3: CASSMMGAATDTQYF. CDR3 in DNA: TGTGCCAGTAGTATGATGGGGGCTGCTACAGATACGCAGTATTTT. The full variable domain, rest sourced from reference TRBV19 and TRBJ2-3, is DGGITQSPKYLFRKEGQNVTLSCEQNLNHDAMYWYRQDPGQGLRLIYYSQIVNDFQKGDIAEGYSVSREKKESFPLTVTSAQKNPTAFYLCASSMMGAATDTQYFGPGTRLTVL.

There are a few counts of this clone. V is TRBV2 and J is TRBJ1-5; no definite D call. The CDR3 loop spans 15 amino acids. Per germline, CDR1 SNHLY and CDR2 FYNNEI. V lost 1 base and J lost 3, with 10 bases in between. This CDR3 reads CASSEGRTYNQPQHF. In nucleotides, the CDR3 is TGTGCCAGCAGTGAAGGGCGGACTTACAATCAGCCCCAGCATTTT.

The J gene is TRBJ1-4, the V gene TRBV6-5; 10 bases match TRBD1. CDR1 is MNHEY and CDR2 is SVGAGI in the germline V gene. Trimming took 3 bases from V and 7 from J; bases not matched to a gene: 5. The CDR3 contains 15 residues. CDR3 sequence: CASSYFGTGAEKLFF. The CDR3 bases are TGTGCCAGCAGTTATTTCGGGACAGGGGCTGAAAAACTGTTTTTT.

V usage is TRBV7-9 and J usage is TRBJ1-6; D may be TRBD1 (5 bases). Germline CDR1 is SEHNR and CDR2 is FQNEAQ (reference sequence). This CDR3 is 15 amino acids long. Trimming stripped 0 bases from V and 11 bases from J, with 14 bases between. CDR3 loop: CASSLAKGDGPPLHF. The CDR3 DNA follows: TGTGCCAGCAGCTTAGCTAAAGGGGATGGCCCACCCCTCCACTTT.

The table lists this clone with a few counts. The chain is built from TRBV29-1 and TRBJ1-1; 8 bases map to TRBD1. With V trimmed by 6 bases and J by 4 bases, 19 bases remained unmatched. The CDR3 sequence is 17 residues long. The germline V gene has CDR1 SQVTM and CDR2 ANQGSEA. As DNA, the CDR3 is TGCAGCGTCCAGCCACGACCCGGACAGGGAGGTGTCACTGAAGCTTTCTTT. Its protein product is CSVQPRPGQGGVTEAFF.

This clone was counted only a few times. The CDR3 DNA reads as TGTGCCAGCAGCTCGGCGGGGACTGGAGATCTCACCGGGGAGCTGTTTTTT. Its translation: CASSSAGTGDLTGELFF. This sequence joins TRBV13 and TRBJ2-2; D possibly corresponds to TRBD2 (6 bases). Germline V gene lookup returns CDR1 PRHDT and CDR2 FYEKMQ (reference sequence). Trimming took 4 bases from V and 4 from J, leaving 19 bases between them. This CDR3 spans 17 amino acids.

CDR3 nucleotide sequence: TGTGCCAGCAGCGTCCTAGCGGGGGGGCTGTCGAGCACAGATACGCAGTATTTT. Its protein is CASSVLAGGLSSTDTQYF. The rearrangement uses TRBV9 and TRBJ2-3, with 12 bases aligning to TRBD2. Germline lookup yields CDR1 SGDLS and CDR2 YYNGEE. CDR3 length: 18 amino acids. J lost 0 bases, V lost 2 bases, and 7 bases had no gene match.